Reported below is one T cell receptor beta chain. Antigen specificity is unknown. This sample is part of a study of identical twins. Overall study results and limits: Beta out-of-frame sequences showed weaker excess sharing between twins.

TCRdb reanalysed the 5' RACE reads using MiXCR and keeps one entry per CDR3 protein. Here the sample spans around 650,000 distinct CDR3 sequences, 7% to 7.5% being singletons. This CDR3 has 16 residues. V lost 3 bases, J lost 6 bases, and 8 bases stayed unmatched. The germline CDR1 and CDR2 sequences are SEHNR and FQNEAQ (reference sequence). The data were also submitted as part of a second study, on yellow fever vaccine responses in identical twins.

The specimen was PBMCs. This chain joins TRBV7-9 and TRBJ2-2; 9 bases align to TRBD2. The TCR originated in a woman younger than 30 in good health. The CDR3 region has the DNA TGTGCCAGCAGCTTCCTGCTAGCGGGATCCTCCGGGGAGCTGTTTTTT. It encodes CASSFLLAGSSGELFF.